The T cell receptor beta chain under discussion was sequenced for a study of vaccination and CD4 T cells after COVID-19. About the research overall: Spike peptides, overlapping and drawn from SARS-CoV-2, HCoV-NL63, HCoV-OC43 and HCoV-229E, were used to stimulate cells. Points from the study as a whole: Investigators enrolled relatively few convalescent patients and included no early post-infection timepoints.

Stated treatment: roughly ten-day PBMC culture with coronavirus spike peptide pools or control peptides (ViraFEST assay). Pre-COVID-19 pandemic sampling (2011-2018) yielded the unexposed donor's CD4+ T cells. ViraFEST expanded antigen-specific T cells with peptide pools, then sequenced TCRs. Between the trimmed V and J ends, which lost 4 bases and 5 bases, there was a span of 20 bases. Germline V gene lookup returns CDR1 MNHNS and CDR2 SASEGT. The CDR3 has 16 amino acids. A remark on this clonotype: The antigen is unknown.

Sequenced with the Oncomine TCR Beta short-read assay was DNA taken from cultured CD4+ T cells. TCRdb reprocessed the PCR reads with MiXCR, giving one entry per CDR3 protein. The sample yields more than 6,000 distinct CDR3 sequences, roughly 50% seen once. This chain links TRBV6-1 with TRBJ1-2, with a weak D call TRBD1 (6 bases). This receptor was obtained from a human donor in good health. Sequenced material: CD4+ T cells from blood, cultured in vitro. The CDR3 region is CASSVKSGGLSYGYTF. CDR3 in DNA: TGTGCCAGCAGTGTTAAGTCTGGGGGGCTTAGTTATGGCTACACCTTC.